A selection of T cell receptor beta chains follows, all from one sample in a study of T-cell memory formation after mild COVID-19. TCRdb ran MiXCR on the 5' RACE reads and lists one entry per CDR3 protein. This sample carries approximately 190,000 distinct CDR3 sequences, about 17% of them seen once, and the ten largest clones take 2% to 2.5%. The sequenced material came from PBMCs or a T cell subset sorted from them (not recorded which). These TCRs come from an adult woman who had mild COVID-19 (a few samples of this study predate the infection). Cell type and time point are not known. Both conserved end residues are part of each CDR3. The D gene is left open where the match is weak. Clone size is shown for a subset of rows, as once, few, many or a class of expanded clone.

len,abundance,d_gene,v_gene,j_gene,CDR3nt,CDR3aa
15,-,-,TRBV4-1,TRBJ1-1,TGCGCCAGCAGCCAAGGTTCAGTCATGAACACTGAAGCTTTCTTT,CASSQGSVMNTEAFF
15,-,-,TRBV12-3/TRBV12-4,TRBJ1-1,TGTGCCAGCAGTTTGACGATGGTACAGCACACTGAAGCTTTCTTT,CASSLTMVQHTEAFF
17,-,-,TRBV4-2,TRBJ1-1,TGTGCCAGCAGCCAAGAGGATGACAGACCGATGAACACTGAAGCTTTCTTT,CASSQEDDRPMNTEAFF
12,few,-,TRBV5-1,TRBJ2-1,TGCGCCAGCAGGGACAGAAACAATGAGCAGTTCTTC,CASRDRNNEQFF
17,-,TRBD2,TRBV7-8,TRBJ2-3,TGTGCCAGCAGCTTAGCGGGAGTAGCGGGAGTGAGAGATACGCAGTATTTT,CASSLAGVAGVRDTQYF
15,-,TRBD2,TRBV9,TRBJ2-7,TGTGCCAGCAGCGCCGGGGGGGCTGGCTCCTACGAGCAGTACTTC,CASSAGGAGSYEQYF
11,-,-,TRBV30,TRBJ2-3,TGTGCCTGGAGTGCAACAGATACGCAGTATTTT,CAWSATDTQYF
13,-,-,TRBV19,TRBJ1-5,TGTGCCAGTAGTATACAGGGACGTCAGCCCCAGCATTTT,CASSIQGRQPQHF
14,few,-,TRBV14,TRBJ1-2,TGTGCCAGCAGCCAAGTTCGACAGAACTATGGCTACACCTTC,CASSQVRQNYGYTF
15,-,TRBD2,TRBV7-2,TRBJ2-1,TGTGCCAGCAGCTTAACCCGACTAGCGGGAGCTGAGCAGTTCTTC,CASSLTRLAGAEQFF
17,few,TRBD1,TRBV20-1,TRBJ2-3,TGCAGTGCCCCAGACCCGACCGGGACAGAAGGCACAGATACGCAGTATTTT,CSAPDPTGTEGTDTQYF
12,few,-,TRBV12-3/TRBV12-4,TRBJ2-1,TGTGCCAGCAGAATTTCGCGGAATGAGCAGTTCTTC,CASRISRNEQFF
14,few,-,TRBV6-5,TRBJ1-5,TGTGCCAGCAGTTACTCGATCAGAAATCAGCCCCAGCATTTT,CASSYSIRNQPQHF
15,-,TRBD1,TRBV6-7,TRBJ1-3,TGTGCCAGCAGTCCAGACAGGGGCTCTGGAAACACCATATATTTT,CASSPDRGSGNTIYF
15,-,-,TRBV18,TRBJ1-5,TGTGCCAGCTCACCACCCAACACCCACAATCAGCCCCAGCATTTT,CASSPPNTHNQPQHF
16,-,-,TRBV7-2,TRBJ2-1,TGTGCCAGCAGCTTATATGACCTACAGCCCCCTAATGAGCAGTTCTTC,CASSLYDLQPPNEQFF
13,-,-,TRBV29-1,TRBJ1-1,TGCAGCGTTTCTTACAGGGTGAGCACTGAAGCTTTCTTT,CSVSYRVSTEAFF
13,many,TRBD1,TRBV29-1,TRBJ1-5,TGCAGCGTTGGACAGGGGGGCAATCAGCCCCAGCATTTT,CSVGQGGNQPQHF
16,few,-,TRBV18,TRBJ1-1,TGTGCCAGCTCACCAGCATCGCAGGGGATGAACACTGAAGCTTTCTTT,CASSPASQGMNTEAFF
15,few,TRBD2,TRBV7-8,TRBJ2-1,TGTGCCAGCAGCTATAGGACTAGCGGGAGAAATGAGCAGTTCTTC,CASSYRTSGRNEQFF
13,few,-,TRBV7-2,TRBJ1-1,TGTGCCAGCAGCTTAGGGGTACACCGTGAAGCTTTCTTT,CASSLGVHREAFF
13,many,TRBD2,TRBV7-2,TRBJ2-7,TGTGCCAGCAGCTCCGGCCGGGAGGCCGAGCAGTACTTC,CASSSGREAEQYF
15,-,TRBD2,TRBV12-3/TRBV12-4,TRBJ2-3,TGTGCCAGCAGGAAGGGAGCGGGGGCCACAGATACGCAGTATTTT,CASRKGAGATDTQYF
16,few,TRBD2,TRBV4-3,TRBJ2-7,TGCGCCAGCAGCCAAGGATCAGCGGGAGGTTCCTACGAGCAGTACTTC,CASSQGSAGGSYEQYF
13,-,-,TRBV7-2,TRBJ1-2,TGTGCCAGCAGGGGGCCGGAGAAGGATGGCTACACCTTC,CASRGPEKDGYTF
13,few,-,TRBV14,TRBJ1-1,TGTGCCAGCAGCCAAGATTTAACAACTGAAGCTTTCTTT,CASSQDLTTEAFF
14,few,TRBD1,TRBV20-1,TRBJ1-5,TGCAGTGCTCGTCGGACAGGGGAAGTACAGCCCCAGCATTTT,CSARRTGEVQPQHF
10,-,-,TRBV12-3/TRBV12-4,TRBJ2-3,TGTGCCAGCGGCATAGCAGTTCAGTATTTT,CASGIAVQYF
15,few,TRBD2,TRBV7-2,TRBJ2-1,TGTGCCAGCAGCCAATCCGGGACTAGGGGGAATGAGCAGTTCTTC,CASSQSGTRGNEQFF
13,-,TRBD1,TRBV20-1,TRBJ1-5,TGCAGTGGCCAGGGACAGGCCAATCAGCCCCAGCATTTT,CSGQGQANQPQHF
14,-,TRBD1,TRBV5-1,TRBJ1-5,TGCGCCAGCAGCTTGAGAACAGGGGCTCAGCCCCAGCATTTT,CASSLRTGAQPQHF
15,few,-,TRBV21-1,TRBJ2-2,TGTGCCAGCAGCCCCTGGATTGGGACAGCCGGGGAGCTGTTTTTT,CASSPWIGTAGELFF
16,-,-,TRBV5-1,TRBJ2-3,TGCGCCAGCAGCCACCCGGGGGACGGAAGCACAGATACGCAGTATTTT,CASSHPGDGSTDTQYF
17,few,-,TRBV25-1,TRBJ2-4,TGTGCCAGCAGCGAGGCGGGGCGCGGAGGAGGCAAAAACATTCAGTACTTC,CASSEAGRGGGKNIQYF
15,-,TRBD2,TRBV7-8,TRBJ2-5,TGTGCCAGCAGCTTAGGTGGCGGGGGAATAGAGACCCAGTACTTC,CASSLGGGGIETQYF
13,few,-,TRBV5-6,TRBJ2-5,TGTGCCAGCAGCCACACAGGAGAAGAGACCCAGTACTTC,CASSHTGEETQYF
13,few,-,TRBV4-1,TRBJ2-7,TGCGCCAGCAGCCAACAGGGGTCCTACGAGCAGTACTTC,CASSQQGSYEQYF
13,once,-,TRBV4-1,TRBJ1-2,TGCGCCAGCCGCCAAGCGGGTGACTATGGCTACACCTTC,CASRQAGDYGYTF
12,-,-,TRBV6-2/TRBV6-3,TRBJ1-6,TGTGCTAGCGGACAGACAAATTCACCCCTCCACTTT,CASGQTNSPLHF
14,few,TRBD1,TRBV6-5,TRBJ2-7,TGTGCCAGCAAACGCGGACAGGGGACATACGAGCAGTACTTC,CASKRGQGTYEQYF
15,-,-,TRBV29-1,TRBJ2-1,TGCAGCGTTTTAGACGGACCAGCTCCCTCTTATGAGCAGTTCTTC,CSVLDGPAPSYEQFF